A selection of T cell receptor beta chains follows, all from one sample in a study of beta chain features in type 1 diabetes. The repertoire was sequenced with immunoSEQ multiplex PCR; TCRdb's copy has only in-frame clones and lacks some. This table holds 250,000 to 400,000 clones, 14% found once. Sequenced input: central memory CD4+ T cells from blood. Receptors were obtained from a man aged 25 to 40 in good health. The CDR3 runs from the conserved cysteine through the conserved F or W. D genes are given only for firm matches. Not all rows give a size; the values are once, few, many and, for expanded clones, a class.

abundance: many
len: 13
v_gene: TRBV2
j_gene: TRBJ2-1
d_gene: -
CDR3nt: TGTGCCAGCAATGACCTTCCTTACAATGAGCAGTTCTTC
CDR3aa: CASNDLPYNEQFF

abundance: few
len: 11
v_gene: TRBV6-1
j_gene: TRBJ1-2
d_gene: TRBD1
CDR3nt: TGTGCCAGCAGTCCGGGACAGGGCTACACCTTC
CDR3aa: CASSPGQGYTF

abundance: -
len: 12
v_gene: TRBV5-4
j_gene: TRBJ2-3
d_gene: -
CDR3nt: TGTGCCAGCAGCGGGGGCACAGATACGCAGTATTTT
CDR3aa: CASSGGTDTQYF

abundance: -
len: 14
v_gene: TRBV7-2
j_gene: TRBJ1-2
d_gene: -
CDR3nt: TGTGCCAGCAGCCGTTCGGGGCAGGACTATGGCTACACCTTC
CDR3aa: CASSRSGQDYGYTF

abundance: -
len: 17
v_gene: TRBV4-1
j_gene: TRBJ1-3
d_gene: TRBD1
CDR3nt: TGCGCCAGCAGCCCCCGGGACAGGGGAACTGTTGGAAACACCATATATTTT
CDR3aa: CASSPRDRGTVGNTIYF

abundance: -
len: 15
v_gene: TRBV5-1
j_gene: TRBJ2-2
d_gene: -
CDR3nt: TGCGCCAGCAGCTTGGCCCGGGGGAACACCGGGGAGCTGTTTTTT
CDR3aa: CASSLARGNTGELFF

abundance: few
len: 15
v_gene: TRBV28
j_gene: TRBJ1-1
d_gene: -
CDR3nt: TGTGCCAGCAGTTTAATATCGGGGGGCGGCACTGAAGCTTTCTTT
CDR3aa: CASSLISGGGTEAFF

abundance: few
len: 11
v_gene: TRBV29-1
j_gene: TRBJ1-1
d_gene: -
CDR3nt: TGCAGCGTTGTAGAGAACACTGAAGCTTTCTTT
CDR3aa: CSVVENTEAFF

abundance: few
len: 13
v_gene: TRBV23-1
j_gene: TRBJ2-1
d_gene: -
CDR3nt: TGCGCCAGCAGTCAAAAGACGGTGAATGAGCAGTTCTTC
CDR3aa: CASSQKTVNEQFF

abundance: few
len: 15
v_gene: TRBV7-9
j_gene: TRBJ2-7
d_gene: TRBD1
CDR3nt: TGTGCCAGCAGGAAGGGGGGACAGGGATCCTACGAGCAGTACTTC
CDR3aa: CASRKGGQGSYEQYF

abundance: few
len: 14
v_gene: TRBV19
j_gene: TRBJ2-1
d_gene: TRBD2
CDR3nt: TGTGCCAGTACCCGGACTAGCGGGAGCAATGAGCAGTTCTTC
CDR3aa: CASTRTSGSNEQFF

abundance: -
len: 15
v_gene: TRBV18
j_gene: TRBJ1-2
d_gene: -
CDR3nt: TGTGCCAGCTCGCCCGGGACAAGCATGGACTATGGCTACACCTTC
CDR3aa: CASSPGTSMDYGYTF

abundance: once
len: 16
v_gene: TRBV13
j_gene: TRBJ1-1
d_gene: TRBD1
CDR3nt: TGTGCCAGCAGCTCTAGGACAGGGGGTATGAACACTGAAGCTTTCTTT
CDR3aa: CASSSRTGGMNTEAFF

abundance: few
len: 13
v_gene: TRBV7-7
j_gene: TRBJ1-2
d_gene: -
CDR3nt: TGTGCCAGCAGCGTAGGGACCTCCTATGGCTACACCTTC
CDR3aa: CASSVGTSYGYTF

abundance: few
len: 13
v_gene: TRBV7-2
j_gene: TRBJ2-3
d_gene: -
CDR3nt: TGTGCCAGCAGCCGTCCGAGCACAGATACGCAGTATTTT
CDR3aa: CASSRPSTDTQYF